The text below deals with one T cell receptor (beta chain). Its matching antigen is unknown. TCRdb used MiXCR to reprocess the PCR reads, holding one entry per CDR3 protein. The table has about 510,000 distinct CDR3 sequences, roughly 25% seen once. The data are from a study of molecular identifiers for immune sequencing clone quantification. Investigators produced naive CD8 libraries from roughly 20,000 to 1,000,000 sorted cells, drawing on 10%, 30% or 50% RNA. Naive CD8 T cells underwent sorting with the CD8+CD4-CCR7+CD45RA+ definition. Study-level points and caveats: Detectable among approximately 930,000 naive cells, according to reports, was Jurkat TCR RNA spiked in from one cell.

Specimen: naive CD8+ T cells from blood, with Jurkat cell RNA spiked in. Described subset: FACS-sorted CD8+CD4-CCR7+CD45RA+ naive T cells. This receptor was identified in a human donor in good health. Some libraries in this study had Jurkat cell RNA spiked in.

The CDR3 region has the DNA TGCGCCAGCACCATAGGGGGTTATATGGAGCAGTTCTTC. Translating it yields CASTIGGYMEQFF. The chain links TRBV5-1 to TRBJ2-1; tentatively, D is TRBD1 (6 bases). The CDR3 consists of 13 residues. Germline V gene data show CDR1 as SGHRS and CDR2 as YFSETQ. The V end was cut by 6 bases, the J end by 10 bases, with 17 bases between. The full variable domain, with the rest looked up from reference TRBV5-1 and TRBJ2-1, is KAGVTQTPRYLIKTRGQQVTLSCSPISGHRSVSWYQQTPGQGLQFLFEYFSETQRNKGNFPGRFSGRQFSNSRSEMNVSTLELGDSALYLCASTIGGYMEQFFGPGTRLTVL.